The TCR beta chain described here comes from a study of CD8 T cells in ankylosing spondylitis. This clonotype was seen a handful of times. As yet, its antigen is unknown. At one end the junction does not follow the germline gene, possibly because of a read error. Overall study results and limits: It was reported that disease-linked clones were significantly enriched in matched ankylosing spondylitis synovial fluid. Disease-linked clones bore a CD8+ phenotype and were relatively rare in peripheral blood. Ankylosing spondylitis blood appeared to be characterized by a TCR beta motif of 8 or 9 highly homologous variants.

A single record per CDR3 protein comes from TCRdb applying MiXCR to the 5' RACE reads. The data show roughly 450,000 distinct CDR3 sequences, roughly 26% seen once. Per the germline V gene, CDR1 is MGHDK and CDR2 is SYGVNS. The CDR3 runs to 15 residues. Sequencing input: blood, either unsorted or a sorted T cell fraction (not recorded which). The sequence came from a male donor with ankylosing spondylitis. The chain employs TRBV25-1 and TRBJ2-5, with 12 bases that match TRBD1. The CDR3 loop is CASSASGQGAQTWNF. As DNA, the CDR3 is TGTGCCAGCAGTGCGTCGGGACAGGGGGCCCAAACGTGGAACTTC.